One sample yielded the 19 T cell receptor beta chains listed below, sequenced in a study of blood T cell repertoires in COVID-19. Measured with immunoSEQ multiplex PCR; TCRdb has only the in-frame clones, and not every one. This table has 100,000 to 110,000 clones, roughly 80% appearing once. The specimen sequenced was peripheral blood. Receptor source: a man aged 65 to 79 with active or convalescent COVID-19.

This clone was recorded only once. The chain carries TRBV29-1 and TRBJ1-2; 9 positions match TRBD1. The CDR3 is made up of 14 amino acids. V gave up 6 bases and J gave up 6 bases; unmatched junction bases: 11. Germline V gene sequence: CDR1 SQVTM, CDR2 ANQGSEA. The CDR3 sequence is CSVDNTGGADGYTF. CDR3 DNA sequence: TGCAGCGTCGACAATACAGGGGGCGCAGATGGCTACACCTTC.

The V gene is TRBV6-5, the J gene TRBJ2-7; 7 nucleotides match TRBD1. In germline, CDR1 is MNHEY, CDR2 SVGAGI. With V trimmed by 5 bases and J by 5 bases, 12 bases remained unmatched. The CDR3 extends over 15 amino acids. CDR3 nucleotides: TGTGCCAGCAGTCTCGACAGGGTTCCGCCTAACGAGCAGTACTTC. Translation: CASSLDRVPPNEQYF.

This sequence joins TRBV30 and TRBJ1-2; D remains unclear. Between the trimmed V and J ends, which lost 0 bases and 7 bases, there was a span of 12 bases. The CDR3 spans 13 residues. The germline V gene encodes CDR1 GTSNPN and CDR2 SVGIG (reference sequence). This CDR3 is CAWSVGGLRGYTF. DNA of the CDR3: TGTGCCTGGAGTGTGGGAGGGTTGCGTGGCTACACCTTC.

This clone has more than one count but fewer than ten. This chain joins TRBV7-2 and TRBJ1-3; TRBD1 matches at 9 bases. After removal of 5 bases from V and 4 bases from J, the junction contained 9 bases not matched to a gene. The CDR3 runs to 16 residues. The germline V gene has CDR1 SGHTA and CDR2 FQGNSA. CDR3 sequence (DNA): TGTGCCAGCAGCACTCCGGGACAGGGCTCCGGAAACACCATATATTTT. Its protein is CASSTPGQGSGNTIYF.

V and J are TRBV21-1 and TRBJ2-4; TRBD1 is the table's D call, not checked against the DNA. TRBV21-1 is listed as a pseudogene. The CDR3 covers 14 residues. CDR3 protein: CASSNEDRQNIQYF. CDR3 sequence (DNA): TGTGCCAGCAGCAACGAGGACAGACAAAACATTCAGTACTTC.

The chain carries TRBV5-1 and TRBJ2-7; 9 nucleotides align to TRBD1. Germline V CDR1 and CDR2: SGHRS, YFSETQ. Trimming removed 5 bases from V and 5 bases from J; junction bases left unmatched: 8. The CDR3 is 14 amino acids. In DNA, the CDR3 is TGCGCCAGCAGTCCCGGGACAGGGACTCACGAGCAGTACTTC. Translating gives CASSPGTGTHEQYF.

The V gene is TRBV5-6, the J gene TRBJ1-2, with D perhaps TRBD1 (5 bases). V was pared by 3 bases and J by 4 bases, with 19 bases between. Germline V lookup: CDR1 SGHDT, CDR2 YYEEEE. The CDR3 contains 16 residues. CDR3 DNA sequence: TGTGCCAGCAGCTGGGGGGGTCCGGGTCCTAGCTATGGCTACACCTTC. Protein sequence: CASSWGGPGPSYGYTF.

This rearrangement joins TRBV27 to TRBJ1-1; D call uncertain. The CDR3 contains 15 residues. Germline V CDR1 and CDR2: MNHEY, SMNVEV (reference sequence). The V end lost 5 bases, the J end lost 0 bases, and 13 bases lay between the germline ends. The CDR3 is CASSPSRFMNTEAFF. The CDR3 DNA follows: TGTGCCAGCAGTCCCTCACGGTTTATGAACACTGAAGCTTTCTTT.

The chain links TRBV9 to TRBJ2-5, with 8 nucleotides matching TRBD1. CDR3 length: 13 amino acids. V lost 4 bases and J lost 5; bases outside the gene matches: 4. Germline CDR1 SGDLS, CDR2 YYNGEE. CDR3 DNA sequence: TGTGCCAGCAGCTCCTGGACAGGGGAGACCCAGTACTTC. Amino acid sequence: CASSSWTGETQYF.

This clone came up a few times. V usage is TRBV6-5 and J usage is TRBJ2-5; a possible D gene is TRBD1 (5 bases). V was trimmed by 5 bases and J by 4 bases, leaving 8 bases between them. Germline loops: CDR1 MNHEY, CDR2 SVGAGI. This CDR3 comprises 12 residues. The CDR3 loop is CASSRQRETQYF. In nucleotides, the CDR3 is TGTGCCAGCAGTCGACAGCGAGAGACCCAGTACTTC.

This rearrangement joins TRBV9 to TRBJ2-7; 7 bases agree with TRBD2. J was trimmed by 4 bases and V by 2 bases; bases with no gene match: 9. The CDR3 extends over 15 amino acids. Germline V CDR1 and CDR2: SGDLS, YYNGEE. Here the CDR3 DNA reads TGTGCCAGCAGCGTGGGAGGGACTCCAGAGTACGAGCAGTACTTC. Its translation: CASSVGGTPEYEQYF. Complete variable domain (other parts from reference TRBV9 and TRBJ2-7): DSGVTQTPKHLITATGQRVTLRCSPRSGDLSVYWYQQSLDQGLQFLIQYYNGEERAKGNILERFSAQQFPDLHSELNLSSLELGDSALYFCASSVGGTPEYEQYFGPGTRLTVT.

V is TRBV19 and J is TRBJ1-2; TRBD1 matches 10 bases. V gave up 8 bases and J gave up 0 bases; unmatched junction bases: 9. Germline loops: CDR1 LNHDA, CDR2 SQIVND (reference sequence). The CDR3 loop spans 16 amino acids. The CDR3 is CASYRQGAATNYGYTF. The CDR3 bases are TGTGCCAGTTACAGACAGGGGGCAGCAACTAACTATGGCTACACCTTC.

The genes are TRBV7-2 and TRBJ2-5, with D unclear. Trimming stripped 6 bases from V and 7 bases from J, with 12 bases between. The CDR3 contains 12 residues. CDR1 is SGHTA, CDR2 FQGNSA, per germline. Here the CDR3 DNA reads TGTGCCAGCAGATATACAGTTGGGACCCAGTACTTC. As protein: CASRYTVGTQYF.

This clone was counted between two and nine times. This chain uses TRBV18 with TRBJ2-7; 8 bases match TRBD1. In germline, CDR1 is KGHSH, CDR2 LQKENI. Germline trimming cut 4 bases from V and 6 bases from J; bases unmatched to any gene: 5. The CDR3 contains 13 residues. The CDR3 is CASSRETGVEQYF. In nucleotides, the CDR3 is TGTGCCAGCTCACGGGAGACAGGGGTCGAGCAGTACTTC.

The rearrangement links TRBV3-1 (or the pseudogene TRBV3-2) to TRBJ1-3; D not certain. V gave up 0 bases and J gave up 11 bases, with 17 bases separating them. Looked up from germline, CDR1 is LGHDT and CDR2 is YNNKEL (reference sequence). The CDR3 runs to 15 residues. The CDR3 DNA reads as TGTGCCAGCAGCCAAGATACAACGGCCGGGAGGGCCATATATTTT. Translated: CASSQDTTAGRAIYF.

Here the CDR3 reads CASSLAGGQGSNQPQHF. In DNA form, the CDR3 reads TGTGCCAGCAGCTTAGCGGGGGGACAGGGGAGCAATCAGCCCCAGCATTTT. The gene calls are TRBV7-6 and TRBJ1-5; 10 bases are shared with TRBD1. V trimming: 0 bases; J trimming: 1 base; junction bases outside the gene matches: 3. This CDR3 contains 17 residues. Looked up from germline, CDR1 is SGHVS and CDR2 is FNYEAQ.

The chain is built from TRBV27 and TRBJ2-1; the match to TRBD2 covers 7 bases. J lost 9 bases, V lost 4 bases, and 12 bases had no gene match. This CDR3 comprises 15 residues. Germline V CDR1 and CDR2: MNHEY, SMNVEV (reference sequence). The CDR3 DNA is TGTGCCAGCAGTTCCACTAGCGCCCCGGACCCTGAGCAGTTCTTC. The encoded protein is CASSSTSAPDPEQFF.

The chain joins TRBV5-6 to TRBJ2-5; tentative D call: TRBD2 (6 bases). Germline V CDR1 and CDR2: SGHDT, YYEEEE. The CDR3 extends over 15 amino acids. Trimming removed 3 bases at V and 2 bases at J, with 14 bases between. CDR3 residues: CASSSRTGVQETQYF. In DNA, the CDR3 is TGTGCCAGCAGCTCCCGGACGGGGGTACAAGAGACCCAGTACTTC.

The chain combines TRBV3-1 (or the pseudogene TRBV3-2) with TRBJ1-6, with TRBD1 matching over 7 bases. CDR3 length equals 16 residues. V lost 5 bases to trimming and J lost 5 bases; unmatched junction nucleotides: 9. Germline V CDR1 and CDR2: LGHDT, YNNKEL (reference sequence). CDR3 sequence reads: CASSSPGTANNSPLHF. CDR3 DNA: TGTGCCAGCAGCTCTCCTGGGACAGCGAATAATTCACCCCTCCACTTT.